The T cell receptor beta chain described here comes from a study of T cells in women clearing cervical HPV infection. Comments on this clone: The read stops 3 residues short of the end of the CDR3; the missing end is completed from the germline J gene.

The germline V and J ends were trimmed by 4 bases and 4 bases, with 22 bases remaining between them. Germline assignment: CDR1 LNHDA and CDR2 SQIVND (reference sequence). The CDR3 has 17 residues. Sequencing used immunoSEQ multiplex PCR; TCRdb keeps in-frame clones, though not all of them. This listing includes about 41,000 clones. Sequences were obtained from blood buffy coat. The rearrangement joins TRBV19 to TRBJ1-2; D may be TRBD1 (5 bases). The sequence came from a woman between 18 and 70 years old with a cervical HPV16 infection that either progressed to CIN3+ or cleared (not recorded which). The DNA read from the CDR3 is TGTGCCAGTAGTACTCTCGCTAGTGCTGAGAGGGGCTATGGC. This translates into CASSTLASAERGYG. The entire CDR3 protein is CASSTLASAERGYGYTF.